A selection of T cell receptor beta chains follows, all from one sample in a study of blood T cell repertoires in COVID-19. This table comes from immunoSEQ multiplex PCR, and its TCRdb copy is limited to in-frame clones, with some not included. The sample records 110,000 or so clones, around 90% being singletons. The sample was peripheral blood. The receptors were gathered from a human donor in a cohort sampled during active COVID-19. The CDR3 runs from the conserved cysteine through the conserved F or W. A D gene is named only where the DNA matches it firmly. Clone size is shown for a subset of rows, as once, few, many or a class of expanded clone.

TRBV19,TRBJ1-2,NA,TRBD1,TGTGCCAGTAGTATAGGACAGGGCGGCTATGGCTACACCTTC,CASSIGQGGYGYTF
TRBV28,TRBJ1-1,NA,NA,TGTGCCAGCAGTTTGAGGGGGGGAGGCGGGCTCATGAACACTGAAGCTTTCTTT,CASSLRGGGGLMNTEAFF
TRBV7-9,TRBJ1-1,NA,NA,TGTGCCAGCAGCTTCAGGGGCTCGGACACTGAAGCTTTCTTT,CASSFRGSDTEAFF
TRBV7-9,TRBJ2-7,NA,TRBD2,TGTGCCAGCAGCCGTGAGACCGGGACTAGCAATTACGAGCAGTACTTC,CASSRETGTSNYEQYF
TRBV18,TRBJ2-5,NA,TRBD2,TGTGCCAGCTCACCAAACAAAGACCAGCGGGAGGTAGAGACCCAGTACTTC,CASSPNKDQREVETQYF
TRBV4-1,TRBJ1-6,NA,NA,TGCGCCAGCAGCCAACGCAGGGATTCACCCCTCCACTTT,CASSQRRDSPLHF
TRBV18,TRBJ1-3,NA,NA,TGTGCCAGCTCACCGGCCAGGGTAGGGGGATCCGGAAACACCATATATTTT,CASSPARVGGSGNTIYF
TRBV19,TRBJ1-5,NA,NA,TGTGCCAGTAGCAGACGGACGGGGGGAATTGCCGGCAATCAGCCCCAGCATTTT,CASSRRTGGIAGNQPQHF
TRBV18,TRBJ2-7,NA,TRBD2,TGTGCCAGCTCACCACCGGGACTAGCGGGGGTCTACGAGCAGTACTTC,CASSPPGLAGVYEQYF
TRBV5-4,TRBJ2-1,NA,TRBD1,TGTGCCAGCAGCTGGACCGGGACAGGGGGCAATGAGCAGTTCTTC,CASSWTGTGGNEQFF
TRBV5-4,TRBJ2-5,NA,NA,TGTGCCAGCAGCTTAGGACTTAGCTTAGAGACCCAGTACTTC,CASSLGLSLETQYF
TRBV2,TRBJ2-1,NA,TRBD2,TGTGCCACCCTTAGGGGCCTAGCGGGAGGTGGGGAGCAGTTCTTC,CATLRGLAGGGEQFF
TRBV20-1,TRBJ1-1,NA,NA,TGCAGTGCTAGTTCCAGGGCCCGGAACACTGAAGCTTTCTTT,CSASSRARNTEAFF
TRBV18,TRBJ1-5,NA,TRBD1,TGTGCCAGCTCACCCGGGACAGGGGGGCGCAATCAGCCCCAGCATTTT,CASSPGTGGRNQPQHF
TRBV10-3,TRBJ2-3,NA,TRBD2,TGTGCCATCAGTGAGTCGATTAGCGGGGGGGCCATAGAAGATACGCAGTATTTT,CAISESISGGAIEDTQYF
TRBV15,TRBJ1-5,NA,NA,TGTGCCACCAGCAGAGAAGAACAGGGTAGCAATCAGCCCCAGCATTTT,CATSREEQGSNQPQHF
TRBV5-4,TRBJ2-5,NA,TRBD2,TGTGCCAGCAGCTTGGTGGTGGCTAGCGGGAAGGAGACCCAGTACTTC,CASSLVVASGKETQYF
TRBV7-9,TRBJ1-2,NA,NA,TGTGCCAGCAGCTTTGGGGAGACTGGCAGGCGGGTGGAAGGCTACACCTTC,CASSFGETGRRVEGYTF
TRBV2,TRBJ1-6,NA,NA,TGTGCCAGCAGTAGATCAGACAAGTCCCTCCACTTT,CASSRSDKSLHF
TRBV5-1,TRBJ2-5,NA,TRBD1,TGCGCCAGCAGCTTTGGGGCAGGGGGAGTCCAAGAGACCCAGTACTTC,CASSFGAGGVQETQYF
TRBV25-1,TRBJ1-4,NA,NA,TGTGCCAGCAGTGAATCTGAGGATTGGGATGAAAAACTGTTTTTT,CASSESEDWDEKLFF
TRBV25-1,TRBJ1-6,NA,TRBD1,TGTGCCAGCAGAGTTCAGGGGGGCTATAATTCACCCCTCCACTTT,CASRVQGGYNSPLHF
TRBV14,TRBJ2-3,NA,NA,TGTGCCAGCAGCCAAGATCTACCGGGAGAGGGCACAGATACGCAGTATTTT,CASSQDLPGEGTDTQYF
TRBV7-2,TRBJ1-5,once,NA,TGTGCCAGCAGCTTAGGAAAGGAACAGGCCATTTGGCAGCCCCAGCATTTT,CASSLGKEQAIWQPQHF
TRBV5-1,TRBJ2-7,NA,NA,TGCGCCAGCAGATTGGACAGCTCATATCTAACCTACGAGCAGTACTTC,CASRLDSSYLTYEQYF
TRBV19,TRBJ2-1,NA,TRBD1,TGTGCCAGTAGTATGACTCCACAGGGGACCTACAATGAGCAGTTCTTC,CASSMTPQGTYNEQFF
TRBV7-9,TRBJ1-2,NA,NA,TGTGCCAGCAGGCCCGCGCCCTTGACAGGCGACTATGGCTACACCTTC,CASRPAPLTGDYGYTF
TRBV14,TRBJ1-1,NA,TRBD1,TGTGCCAGCAGCCTGTACAGGGGCGTGTCTGAAGCTTTCTTT,CASSLYRGVSEAFF
TRBV4-1,TRBJ2-5,NA,TRBD1,TGCGCCAGCAGCCAAGGAACAGGGGGCCAAGAGACCCAGTACTTC,CASSQGTGGQETQYF
TRBV12-2,TRBJ1-1,NA,NA,TGTGCAAGTCGCTTAGAGGGTGACAGGGGAGAGAAGGACACTGAAGCTTTCTTT,CASRLEGDRGEKDTEAFF
TRBV19,TRBJ2-1,NA,NA,TGTGCCAGTAGTATTATCCCCTACAATGAGCAGTTCTTC,CASSIIPYNEQFF
TRBV5-1,TRBJ2-7,NA,NA,TGCGCCAGCAGCTTGGGTGGGACAAACTACGAGCAGTACTTC,CASSLGGTNYEQYF
TRBV4-2,TRBJ2-7,NA,TRBD1,TGTGCCAGCAGCCAAGACCCCCTGGGACAGGGCGTCTACTACGAGCAGTACTTC,CASSQDPLGQGVYYEQYF
TRBV19,TRBJ1-5,NA,NA,TGTGCCAGTGCCCTATACCGGGGGGCCGATCAGCCCCAGCATTTT,CASALYRGADQPQHF
TRBV5-4,TRBJ1-3,once,NA,TGTGCCAGCAGTCCTGGCCTCAGATCTGGAAACACCATATATTTT,CASSPGLRSGNTIYF
TRBV7-3,TRBJ2-7,NA,NA,TGTGCCAGCAGCTCCGGGCCGGGACTCTTGTACGAGCAGTACTTC,CASSSGPGLLYEQYF
TRBV6-5,TRBJ1-5,once,NA,TGTGCCAGCAGACTAGGGGGTGGACACAATCAGCCCCAGCATTTT,CASRLGGGHNQPQHF
TRBV19,TRBJ2-3,few,TRBD2,TGTGCCAGTAGCCGTGCGGGCGGGAGGGCCCTTGGCACAGATACGCAGTATTTT,CASSRAGGRALGTDTQYF
TRBV6-1,TRBJ1-6,NA,NA,TGTGCCAGCAGTGAAGTGGGAGGTTCACCCCTCCACTTT,CASSEVGGSPLHF
TRBV5-1,TRBJ1-1,NA,TRBD1,TGCGCCAGCAGCACGGACAGGGTGGGCACTGAAGCTTTCTTT,CASSTDRVGTEAFF
TRBV6-1,TRBJ1-2,NA,NA,TGTGCCAGCAGTGAAGAGAGAGGATATGGCTACACCTTC,CASSEERGYGYTF
TRBV18,TRBJ2-6,NA,NA,TGTGCCAGCTCACCAATTTACTCTGGGGCCAACGTCCTGACTTTC,CASSPIYSGANVLTF
TRBV5-1,TRBJ2-1,NA,TRBD1,TGCGCCAGCAGCGGGACAGCTACCGAGGTTCGGAGCTCCTACAATGAGCAGTTCTTC,CASSGTATEVRSSYNEQFF
TRBV28,TRBJ1-3,NA,NA,TGTGCCAGCAGTTTTAGGGGGAACACCATATATTTT,CASSFRGNTIYF
TRBV18,TRBJ2-1,once,NA,TGTGCCAGCTCACCCACCCATGGTTCAGGCTCCTACAATGAGCAGTTCTTC,CASSPTHGSGSYNEQFF
TRBV5-6,TRBJ1-1,NA,TRBD1,TGTGCCAGCAGCTCGTCCCGGGACAGGATTCGCGGGGCTTTCTTT,CASSSSRDRIRGAFF
TRBV19,TRBJ1-4,NA,NA,TGTGCCAGTAGTAGGGGGGGGACATCGAATGAAAAACTGTTTTTT,CASSRGGTSNEKLFF
TRBV5-1,TRBJ2-3,NA,TRBD1,TGCGCCAGCAGCGGGAGGACAGGGAGCACAGATACGCAGTATTTT,CASSGRTGSTDTQYF
TRBV12-3/TRBV12-4,TRBJ1-2,NA,NA,TGTGCCAGCAGTTTTCAGGAGGGATATGGCTACACCTTC,CASSFQEGYGYTF
TRBV18,TRBJ2-5,NA,TRBD1,TGTGCCAGCTCCGCGACAGGGGCAGGGGAGACCCAGTACTTC,CASSATGAGETQYF
TRBV10-3,TRBJ1-5,NA,NA,TGTGCCATCAGTGATGGGCCCAATCAGCCCCAGCATTTT,CAISDGPNQPQHF